This passage covers 9 T cell receptor beta chains from one sample sequenced in a study of blood T cells in healthy people across ages. For the second PCR, which ran for roughly 7 to 11 cycles, a sample-barcoded 5' primer and a J-beta primer mix were used. TCRdb recomputed calls from the 5' RACE reads with MiXCR, one row per CDR3 protein. Of roughly 1.9 million distinct CDR3 sequences listed, about two fifths are singletons. Sequenced sample: blood. These receptors were obtained from a human donor in good health.

The chain couples TRBV4-2 to TRBJ1-5; a possible D gene is TRBD1 (6 bases). Germline V gene sequence: CDR1 LGHNA, CDR2 YNFKEQ. The CDR3 totals 15 residues. V was shortened by 0 bases and J by 5 bases, with 11 bases between the two germline ends. Here the CDR3 DNA reads TGTGCCAGCAGCCAAGAAGGGGGGGGCTATCAGCCCCAGCATTTT. Protein sequence: CASSQEGGGYQPQHF.

This chain joins TRBV28 and TRBJ2-1; 7 nucleotides line up with TRBD2. In germline, CDR1 is MDHEN, CDR2 SYDVKM. V dropped 2 bases and J dropped 9; count of bases not matched to a gene: 7. There are 14 residues in the CDR3. The CDR3, as DNA: TGTGCCAGCAGTTTAGAGCGGTGGGGGGGTGAGCAGTTCTTC. It is translated as CASSLERWGGEQFF.

This clonotype was seen a handful of times. The rearrangement joins TRBV4-1 to TRBJ2-3; D is ambiguous. Trimming took 0 bases from V and 6 from J, leaving 7 bases between them. The CDR3 consists of 13 residues. Germline V CDR1 and CDR2: MGHRA, YSYEKL. CDR3 protein: CASSQDYADTQYF. The CDR3 DNA is TGCGCCAGCAGCCAAGATTATGCTGATACGCAGTATTTT.

CDR3 coding DNA: TGTGCCAGCAGCCGACTAGCGGGGAGGTTTAGCACAGATACGCAGTATTTT. Its protein is CASSRLAGRFSTDTQYF. This chain uses TRBV14 with TRBJ2-3, with 11 positions matching TRBD2. This CDR3 contains 17 residues. The germline V gene has CDR1 SGHDN and CDR2 FVKESK. Trimming cost V 4 bases and J 0 bases; bases outside gene matches: 6. The whole variable domain, remainder taken from reference TRBV14 and TRBJ2-3, is EAGVTQFPSHSVIEKGQTVTLRCDPISGHDNLYWYRRVMGKEIKFLLHFVKESKQDESGMPNNRFLAERTGGTYSTLKVQPAELEDSGVYFCASSRLAGRFSTDTQYFGPGTRLTVL.

The rearrangement uses TRBV20-1 and TRBJ2-5; unclear D gene. CDR1 DFQATT and CDR2 SNEGSKA come from the germline V gene (reference sequence). This CDR3 region has 12 residues. V gave up 5 bases and J gave up 4 bases, with 11 bases separating them. The CDR3 DNA reads TGCAGTGCTGAAACCCAGAGAGAGACCCAGTACTTC. It translates to CSAETQRETQYF.

This clonotype was observed a handful of times. This chain uses TRBV7-3 with TRBJ2-5; 7 bases line up with TRBD2. Germline assignment: CDR1 SGHTA and CDR2 FQGTGA. The CDR3 consists of 13 residues. Losses at the gene ends were 4 bases for V and 4 bases for J; bases not matched to a gene: 3. CDR3 sequence reads: CASSWGGGETQYF. CDR3 coding DNA: TGTGCCAGCAGCTGGGGGGGAGGAGAGACCCAGTACTTC.

This rearrangement joins TRBV12-3 or TRBV12-4 to TRBJ1-2; D gene uncertain. This CDR3 comprises 13 residues. V was shortened by 5 bases and J by 8 bases, with 15 bases between the two germline ends. CDR3 sequence: CASSPGPSRGYTF. CDR3 DNA sequence: TGTGCCAGCAGTCCCGGGCCCTCGAGGGGCTACACCTTC.

In its sample, this clonotype was seen a few times. The chain is built from TRBV6-6 and TRBJ2-1; D gene unclear. V gave up 6 bases and J gave up 9 bases, with 12 bases separating them. CDR1 and CDR2 from the germline V gene are MNHNY and SVGAGI (reference sequence). This CDR3 has 12 amino acids. The CDR3 here is CASSPPPSEQFF. DNA of the CDR3: TGTGCCAGCAGCCCCCCCCCAAGTGAGCAGTTCTTC.

About this clonotype: With a much larger clone just one base away, this may be a read error. The V gene is TRBV12-3 or TRBV12-4, the J gene TRBJ1-2; 10 nucleotides match TRBD1. With 7 bases clipped from V and 6 bases from J, the junction kept 5 bases outside the gene matches. The CDR3 spans 13 residues. CDR3 loop: CASTATGGDGYTF. CDR3 sequence (DNA): TGTGCCAGCACCGCGACAGGGGGCGATGGCTACACCTTC.